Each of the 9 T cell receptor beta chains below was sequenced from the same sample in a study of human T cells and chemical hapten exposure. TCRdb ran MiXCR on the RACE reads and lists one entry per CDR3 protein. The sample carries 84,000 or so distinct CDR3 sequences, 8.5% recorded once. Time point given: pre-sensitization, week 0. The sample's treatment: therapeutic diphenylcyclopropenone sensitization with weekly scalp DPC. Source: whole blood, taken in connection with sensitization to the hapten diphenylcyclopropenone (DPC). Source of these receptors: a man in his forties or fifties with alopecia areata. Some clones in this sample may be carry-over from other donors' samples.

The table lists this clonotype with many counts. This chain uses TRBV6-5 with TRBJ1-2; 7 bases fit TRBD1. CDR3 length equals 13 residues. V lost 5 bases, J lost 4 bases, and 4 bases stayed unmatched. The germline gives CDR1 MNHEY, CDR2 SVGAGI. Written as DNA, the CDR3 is TGTGCCAGCAGTCAACAGGGGTTCTATGGCTACACCTTC. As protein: CASSQQGFYGYTF.

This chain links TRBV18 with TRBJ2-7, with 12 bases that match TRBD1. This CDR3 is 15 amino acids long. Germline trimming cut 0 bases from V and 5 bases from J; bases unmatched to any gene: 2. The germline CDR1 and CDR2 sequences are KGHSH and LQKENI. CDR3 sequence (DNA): TGTGCCAGCTCACCACCGGGACAGGGGGCTCACGAGCAGTACTTC. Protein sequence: CASSPPGQGAHEQYF. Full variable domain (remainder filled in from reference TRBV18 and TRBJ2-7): NAGVMQNPRHLVRRRGQEARLRCSPMKGHSHVYWYRQLPEEGLKFMVYLQKENIIDESGMPKERFSAEFPKEGPSILRIQQVVRGDSAAYFCASSPPGQGAHEQYFGPGTRLTVT.

Here the CDR3 DNA reads TGCAGTGCTAGAGGAGGATACGAGCAGTACTTC. This translates into CSARGGYEQYF. V and J are TRBV20-1 and TRBJ2-7; the D is unclear. This CDR3 contains 11 residues. Germline loops: CDR1 DFQATT, CDR2 SNEGSKA (reference sequence). The V gene lost 1 base and the J gene lost 4 bases, with 5 bases spanning the gap.

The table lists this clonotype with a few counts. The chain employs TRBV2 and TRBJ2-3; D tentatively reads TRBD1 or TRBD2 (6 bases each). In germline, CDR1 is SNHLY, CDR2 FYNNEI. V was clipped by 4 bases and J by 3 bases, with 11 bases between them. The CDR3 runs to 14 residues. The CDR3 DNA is TGTGCCAGCAGTGGGGGGCTAGCGACAGATACGCAGTATTTT. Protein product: CASSGGLATDTQYF.

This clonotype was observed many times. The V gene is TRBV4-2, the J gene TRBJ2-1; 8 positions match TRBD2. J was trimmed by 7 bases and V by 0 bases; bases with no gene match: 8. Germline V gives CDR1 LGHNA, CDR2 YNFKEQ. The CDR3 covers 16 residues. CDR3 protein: CASSQDGRAPLNEQFF. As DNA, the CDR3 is TGTGCCAGCAGCCAAGACGGGAGGGCCCCTTTGAATGAGCAGTTCTTC.

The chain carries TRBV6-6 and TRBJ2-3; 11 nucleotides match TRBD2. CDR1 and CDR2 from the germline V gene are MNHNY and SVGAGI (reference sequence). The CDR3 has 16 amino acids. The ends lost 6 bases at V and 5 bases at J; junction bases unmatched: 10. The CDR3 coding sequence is TGTGCCAGCAGCCAGACAGGGACTAGCGGAAGAGATACGCAGTATTTT. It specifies CASSQTGTSGRDTQYF.

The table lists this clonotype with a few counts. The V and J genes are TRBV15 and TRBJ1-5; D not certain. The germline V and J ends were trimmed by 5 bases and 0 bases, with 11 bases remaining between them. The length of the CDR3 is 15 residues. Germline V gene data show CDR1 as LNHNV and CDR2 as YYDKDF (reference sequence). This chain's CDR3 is CATSLERYSNQPQHF. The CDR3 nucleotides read TGTGCCACCAGCTTAGAAAGATATAGCAATCAGCCCCAGCATTTT. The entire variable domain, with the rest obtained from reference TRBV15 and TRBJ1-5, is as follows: DAMVIQNPRYQVTQFGKPVTLSCSQTLNHNVMYWYQQKSSQAPKLLFHYYDKDFNNEADTPDNFQSRRPNTSFCFLDIRSPGLGDTAMYLCATSLERYSNQPQHFGDGTRLSIL.

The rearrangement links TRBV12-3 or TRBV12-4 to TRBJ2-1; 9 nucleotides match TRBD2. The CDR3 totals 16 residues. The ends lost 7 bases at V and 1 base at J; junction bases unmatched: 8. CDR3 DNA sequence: TGTGCCAGCACCGGGACTAGCAGGAGGTCCTACAATGAGCAGTTCTTC. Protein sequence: CASTGTSRRSYNEQFF.

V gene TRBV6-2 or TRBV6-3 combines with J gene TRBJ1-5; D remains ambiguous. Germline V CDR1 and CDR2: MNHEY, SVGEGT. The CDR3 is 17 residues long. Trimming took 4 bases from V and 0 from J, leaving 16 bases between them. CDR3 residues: CASSSKDPRISNQPQHF. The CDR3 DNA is TGTGCCAGCAGTTCCAAAGACCCACGGATTAGCAATCAGCCCCAGCATTTT.